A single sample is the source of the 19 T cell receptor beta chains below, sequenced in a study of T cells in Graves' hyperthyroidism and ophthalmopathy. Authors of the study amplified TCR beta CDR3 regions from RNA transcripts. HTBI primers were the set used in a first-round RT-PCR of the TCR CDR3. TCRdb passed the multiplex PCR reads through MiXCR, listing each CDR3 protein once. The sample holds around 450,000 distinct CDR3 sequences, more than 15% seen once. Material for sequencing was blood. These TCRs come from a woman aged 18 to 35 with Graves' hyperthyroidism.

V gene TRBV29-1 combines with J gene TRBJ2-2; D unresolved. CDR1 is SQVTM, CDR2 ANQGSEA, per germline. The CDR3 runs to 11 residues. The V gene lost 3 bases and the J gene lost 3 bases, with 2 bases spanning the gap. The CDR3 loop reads CSVEDTGELFF. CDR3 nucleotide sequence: TGCAGCGTTGAGGACACCGGGGAGCTGTTTTTT.

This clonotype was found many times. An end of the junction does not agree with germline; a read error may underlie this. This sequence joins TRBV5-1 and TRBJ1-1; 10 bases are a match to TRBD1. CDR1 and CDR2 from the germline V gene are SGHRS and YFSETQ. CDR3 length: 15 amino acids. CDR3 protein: CASSLGTGVNTEAFF. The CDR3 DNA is TGTGCCAGCTCACTCGGGACAGGGGTGAACACTGAAGCTTTCTTT.

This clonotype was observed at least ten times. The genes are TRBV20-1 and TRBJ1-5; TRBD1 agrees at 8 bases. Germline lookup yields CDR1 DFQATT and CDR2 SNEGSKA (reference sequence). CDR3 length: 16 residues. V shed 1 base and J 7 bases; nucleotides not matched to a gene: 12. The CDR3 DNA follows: TGCAGTGCTAGAGCAGTGCCAGGGGGCGAAGGACAGCCCCAGCATTTT. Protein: CSARAVPGGEGQPQHF.

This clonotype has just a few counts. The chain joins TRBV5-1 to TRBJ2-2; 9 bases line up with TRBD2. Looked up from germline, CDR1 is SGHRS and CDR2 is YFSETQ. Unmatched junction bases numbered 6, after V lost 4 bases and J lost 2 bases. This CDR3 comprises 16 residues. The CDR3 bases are TGCGCCAGCAGCCGGCGCGGGAGGGCCAACACCGGGGAGCTGTTTTTT. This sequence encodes CASSRRGRANTGELFF.

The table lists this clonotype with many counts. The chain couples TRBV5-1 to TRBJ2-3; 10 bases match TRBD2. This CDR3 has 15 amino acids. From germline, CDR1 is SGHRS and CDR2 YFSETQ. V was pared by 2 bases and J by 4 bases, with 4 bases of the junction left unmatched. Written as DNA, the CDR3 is TGCGCCAGCAGCTTCCTAGCGGGGGCAGCAGATACGCAGTATTTT. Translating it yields CASSFLAGAADTQYF.

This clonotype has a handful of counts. CDR3 sequence (DNA): TGCAGTGCTAGGTCCGGACAGAATAATTCACCCCTCCACTTT. Translation: CSARSGQNNSPLHF. This chain joins TRBV20-1 and TRBJ1-6; D is perhaps TRBD1 (6 bases). V lost 3 bases, J lost 5 bases, and 11 bases lay in between. The CDR3 is 14 residues long. Germline assignment: CDR1 DFQATT and CDR2 SNEGSKA (reference sequence).

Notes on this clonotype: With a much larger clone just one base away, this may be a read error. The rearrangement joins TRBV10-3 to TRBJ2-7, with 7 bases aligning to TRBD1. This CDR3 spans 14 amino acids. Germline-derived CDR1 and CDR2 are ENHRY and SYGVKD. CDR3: CAISESRDSYKQYF. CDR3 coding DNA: TGTGCCATCAGTGAGTCACGGGACAGCTACAAGCAGTACTTC.

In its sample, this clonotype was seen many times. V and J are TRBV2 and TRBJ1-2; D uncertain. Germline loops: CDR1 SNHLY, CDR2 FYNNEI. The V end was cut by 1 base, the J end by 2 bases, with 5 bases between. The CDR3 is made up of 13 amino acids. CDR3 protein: CASSEVGNYGYTF. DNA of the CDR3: TGTGCCAGCAGTGAAGTCGGAAACTATGGCTACACCTTC.

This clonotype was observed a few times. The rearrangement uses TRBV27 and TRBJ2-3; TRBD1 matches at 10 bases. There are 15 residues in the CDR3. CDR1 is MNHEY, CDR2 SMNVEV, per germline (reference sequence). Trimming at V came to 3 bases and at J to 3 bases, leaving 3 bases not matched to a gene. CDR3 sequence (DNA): TGTGCCAGCAGTTTGACAGGGGGCCGGACAGATACGCAGTATTTT. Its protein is CASSLTGGRTDTQYF.

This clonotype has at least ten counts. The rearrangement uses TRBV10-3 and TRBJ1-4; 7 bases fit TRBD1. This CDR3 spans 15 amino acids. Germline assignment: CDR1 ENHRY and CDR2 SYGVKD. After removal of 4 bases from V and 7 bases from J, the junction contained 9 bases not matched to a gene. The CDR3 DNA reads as TGTGCCATCAGTGTCCCCGACAGGGAAGGTGAAAAACTGTTTTTT. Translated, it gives CAISVPDREGEKLFF.

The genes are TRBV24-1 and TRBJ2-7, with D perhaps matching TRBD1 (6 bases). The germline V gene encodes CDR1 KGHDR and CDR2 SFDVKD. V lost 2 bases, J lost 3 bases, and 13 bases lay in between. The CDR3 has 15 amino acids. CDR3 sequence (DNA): TGTGCCACCAGTGATTCCCGACAGGCTTACTACGAGCAGTACTTC. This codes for CATSDSRQAYYEQYF.

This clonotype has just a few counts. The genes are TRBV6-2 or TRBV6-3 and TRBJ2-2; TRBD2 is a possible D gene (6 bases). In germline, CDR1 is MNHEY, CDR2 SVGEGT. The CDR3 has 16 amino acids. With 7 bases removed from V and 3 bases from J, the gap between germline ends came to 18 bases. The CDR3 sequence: CASTTPSGRYTGELFF. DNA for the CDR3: TGTGCCAGCACCACTCCCAGCGGGCGATACACCGGGGAGCTGTTTTTT.

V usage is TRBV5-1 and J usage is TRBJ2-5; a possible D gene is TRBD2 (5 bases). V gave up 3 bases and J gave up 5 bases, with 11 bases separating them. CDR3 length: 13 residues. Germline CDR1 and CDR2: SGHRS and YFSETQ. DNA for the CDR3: TGCGCCAGCAGCTCCGGGGTCCGGGAGACCCAGTACTTC. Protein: CASSSGVRETQYF.

The CDR3 DNA follows: TGTGCCAGCAGTGAAGCTGTGATTCGCTCTGGGGCCAACGTCCTGACTTTC. Protein: CASSEAVIRSGANVLTF. V and J are TRBV6-1 and TRBJ2-6, with D unresolved. The CDR3 extends over 17 amino acids. In germline, CDR1 is MNHNS, CDR2 SASEGT. Deletions cut 0 bases from V and 0 bases from J, with 9 bases between.

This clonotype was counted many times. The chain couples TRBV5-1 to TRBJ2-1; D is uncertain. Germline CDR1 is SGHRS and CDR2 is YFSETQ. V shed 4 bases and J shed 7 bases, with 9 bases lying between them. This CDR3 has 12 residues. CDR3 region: CASSPDLNEQFF. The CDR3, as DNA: TGCGCCAGCAGCCCCGATCTGAATGAGCAGTTCTTC.

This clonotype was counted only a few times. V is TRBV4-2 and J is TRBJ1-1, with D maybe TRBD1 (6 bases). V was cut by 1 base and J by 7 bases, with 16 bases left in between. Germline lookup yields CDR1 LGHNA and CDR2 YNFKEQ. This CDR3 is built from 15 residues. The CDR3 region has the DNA TGTGCCAGCAGCCAAGCCCTGGGCAGGGGAATTGAAGCTTTCTTT. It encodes CASSQALGRGIEAFF.

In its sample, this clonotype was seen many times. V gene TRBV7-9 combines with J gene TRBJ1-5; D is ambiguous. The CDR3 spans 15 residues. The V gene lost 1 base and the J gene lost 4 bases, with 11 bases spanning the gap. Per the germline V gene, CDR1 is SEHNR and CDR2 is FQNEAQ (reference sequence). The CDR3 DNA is TGTGCCAGCAGCTTAGGGGGAGTAGGAAATCAGCCCCAGCATTTT. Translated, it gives CASSLGGVGNQPQHF.

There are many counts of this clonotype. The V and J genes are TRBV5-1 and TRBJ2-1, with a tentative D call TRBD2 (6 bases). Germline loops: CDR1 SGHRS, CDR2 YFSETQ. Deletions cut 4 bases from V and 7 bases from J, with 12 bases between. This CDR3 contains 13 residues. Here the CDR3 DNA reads TGCGCCAGCAGCCAATCGGGACTGAATGAGCAGTTCTTC. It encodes CASSQSGLNEQFF.

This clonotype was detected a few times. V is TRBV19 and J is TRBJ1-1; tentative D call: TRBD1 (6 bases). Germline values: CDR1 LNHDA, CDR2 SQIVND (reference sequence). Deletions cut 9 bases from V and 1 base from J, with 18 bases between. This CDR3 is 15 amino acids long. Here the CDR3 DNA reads TGTGCCAGCCAAGCACGGTCGGGGGCGAACACTGAAGCTTTCTTT. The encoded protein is CASQARSGANTEAFF.